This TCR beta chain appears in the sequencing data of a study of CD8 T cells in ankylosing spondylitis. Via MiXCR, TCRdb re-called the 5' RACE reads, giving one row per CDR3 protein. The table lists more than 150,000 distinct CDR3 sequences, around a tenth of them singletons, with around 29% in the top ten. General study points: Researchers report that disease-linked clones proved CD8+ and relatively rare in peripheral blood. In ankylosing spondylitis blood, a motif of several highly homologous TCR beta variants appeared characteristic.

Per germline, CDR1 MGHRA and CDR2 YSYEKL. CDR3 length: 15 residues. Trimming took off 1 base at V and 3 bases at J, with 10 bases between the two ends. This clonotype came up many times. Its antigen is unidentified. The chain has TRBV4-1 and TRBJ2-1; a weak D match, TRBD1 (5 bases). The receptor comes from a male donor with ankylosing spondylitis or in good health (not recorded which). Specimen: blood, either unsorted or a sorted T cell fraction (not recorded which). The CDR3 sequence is CASSQVDRNYNEQFF. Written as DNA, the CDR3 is TGCGCCAGCAGCCAAGTTGACAGAAACTACAATGAGCAGTTCTTC.